This entry features one TCR beta chain sequence. The clone's antigen remains unknown. It has no much larger one-base neighbor in the sample; base qualities were not kept. The data belong to a study of OX40 agonist ivuxolimab in advanced cancers. About the full investigation: The costimulatory receptor OX40 (CD134) was targeted by ivuxolimab, a fully human IgG2 agonistic monoclonal antibody. Intravenous ivuxolimab was administered to patients every 2 weeks at six dose levels: 0.01, 0.1, 0.3, 1.5, 3 and 10 mg/kg. Of the roughly 52 patients in dose escalation, about 19 had hepatocellular carcinoma, some 15 had melanoma, 9 had renal cell carcinoma and 9 had head and neck cancer. In the dose-escalation cohort, 82.7% of patients were male, and the mean age was about 55 years, with a range of roughly 20 to 80. Prior anti-PD-1, anti-PD-L1 or anti-CTLA-4 therapy was permitted, and roughly two fifths of dose-escalation patients had received checkpoint inhibitors. Partial responses occurred in three dose-escalation patients, of whom one had hepatocellular carcinoma and two had cutaneous melanoma. The point of sequencing TCRbeta in the periphery was to test whether ivuxolimab changed TCR sequence diversity and drove clonal T-cell expansion. The paper reports the monotherapy dose-escalation portion (N of about 50 patients) of the phase I ivuxolimab trial. Paper-wide results and their limitations: Partial responders in the 0.1-3.0 mg/kg groups had among the lowest normalized peripheral clonal expansion, especially among CD8+ T cells. Low levels of normalized T-cell clonal expansion were also seen in some nonresponding patients. At doses of 0.1 to 3.0 mg/kg, clonal expansion of both CD4+ and CD8+ blood T cells was observed from baseline to week 6. After ivuxolimab, CD8+ T cells had more expanded clones than CD4+ T cells on average. Antigen specificity was not determined for the clonally expanded peripheral T cells.

The trial excluded patients who had a history of autoimmune disease or were on systemic immunosuppression. Peripheral blood for TCR sequencing was drawn from every dose cohort at baseline, at cycle 4 day 1 and at cycle 7 day 1. Samples came from an open-label, multicenter, first-in-human phase I dose-escalation trial of ivuxolimab. Adults with locally advanced or metastatic melanoma, renal cell, hepatocellular, or head and neck squamous cell carcinoma were enrolled in the trial. Before TCR sequencing, CD4+ and CD8+ T cells were separately sorted from peripheral blood. For sequencing of the TCRbeta CDR3 region, genomic DNA was extracted from the sorted cells. The immunoSEQ Assay was used for sequencing of TCRbeta CDR3 regions. TCRdb's version of the immuneACCESS table is confined to in-frame rearrangements and falls short of the full clone set. An unresolved V gene accounts for under half of the shortfall where checked; the remainder is of unknown origin. The sample table shows about 50,000 clones, and about nine tenths are seen once. The leading ten clones occupy 6.5% to 7.5% of the sample.

Via the germline V gene, CDR1 is MGHDK and CDR2 SYGVNS. The CDR3 covers 15 residues, taking in both the cysteine and the phenylalanine. Of the read, only the CDR3 DNA is kept; its 45 bases are in frame from base 1. V is trimmed back by 5 bases and J by 4 bases, and the junction contains 10 bases that no gene match accounts for. The sample here was CD4+ or CD8+ T cells sorted from blood, taken in a trial of the OX40 agonist ivuxolimab. The receptor comes from an adult with an advanced solid tumor such as melanoma, head and neck, liver or kidney cancer. Recombination linked TRBV25-1 to TRBJ2-5; TRBD1 lines up with 7 middle nucleotides. The DNA sequence follows: TGTGCCAGCAGTACCCCGACAGGGTCAGGAGAGACCCAGTACTTC. Its protein product is CASSTPTGSGETQYF.